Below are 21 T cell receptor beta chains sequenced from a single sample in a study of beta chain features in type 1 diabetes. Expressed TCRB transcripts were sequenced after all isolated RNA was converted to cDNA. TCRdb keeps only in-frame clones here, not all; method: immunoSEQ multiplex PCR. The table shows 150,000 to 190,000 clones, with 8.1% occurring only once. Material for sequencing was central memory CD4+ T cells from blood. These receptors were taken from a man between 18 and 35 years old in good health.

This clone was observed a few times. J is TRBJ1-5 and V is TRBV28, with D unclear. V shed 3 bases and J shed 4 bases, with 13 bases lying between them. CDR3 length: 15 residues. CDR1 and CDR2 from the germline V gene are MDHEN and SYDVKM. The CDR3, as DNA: TGTGCCAGCAGTTTTTTCTCGGGGTGGAATCAGCCCCAGCATTTT. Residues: CASSFFSGWNQPQHF.

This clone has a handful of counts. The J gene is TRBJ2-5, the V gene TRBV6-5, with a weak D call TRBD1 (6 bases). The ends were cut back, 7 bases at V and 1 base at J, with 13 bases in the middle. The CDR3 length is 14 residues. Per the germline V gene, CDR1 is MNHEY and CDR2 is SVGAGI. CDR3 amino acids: CASTQTGAQETQYF. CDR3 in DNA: TGTGCCAGCACTCAGACAGGAGCCCAAGAGACCCAGTACTTC.

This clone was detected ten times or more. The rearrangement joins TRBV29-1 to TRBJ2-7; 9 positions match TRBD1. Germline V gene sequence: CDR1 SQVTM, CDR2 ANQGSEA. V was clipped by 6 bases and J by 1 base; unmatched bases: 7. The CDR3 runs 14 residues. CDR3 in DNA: TGCAGCGTAGAGGGACAGGGACGGTCCTACGAGCAGTACTTC. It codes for CSVEGQGRSYEQYF.

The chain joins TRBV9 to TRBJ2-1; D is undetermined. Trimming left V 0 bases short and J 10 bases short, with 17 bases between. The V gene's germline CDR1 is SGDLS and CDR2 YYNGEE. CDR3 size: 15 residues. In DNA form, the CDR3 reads TGTGCCAGCAGCGTAGCCCCTCGCCATGAGGAGGAGCAGTTCTTC. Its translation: CASSVAPRHEEEQFF.

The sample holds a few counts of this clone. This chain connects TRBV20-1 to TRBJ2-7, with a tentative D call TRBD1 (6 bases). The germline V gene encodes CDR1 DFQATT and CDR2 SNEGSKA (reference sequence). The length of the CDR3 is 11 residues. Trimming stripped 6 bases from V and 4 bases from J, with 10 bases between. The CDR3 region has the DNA TGCAGTGCGTCAGGGGAGTACGAGCAGTACTTC. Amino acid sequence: CSASGEYEQYF.

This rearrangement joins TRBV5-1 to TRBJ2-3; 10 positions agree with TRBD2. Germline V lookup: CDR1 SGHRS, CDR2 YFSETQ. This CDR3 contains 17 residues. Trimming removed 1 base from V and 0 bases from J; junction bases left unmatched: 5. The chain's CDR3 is CASSLTSTSGSTDTQYF. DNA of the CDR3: TGCGCCAGCAGCTTGACCTCGACTAGCGGGAGCACAGATACGCAGTATTTT.

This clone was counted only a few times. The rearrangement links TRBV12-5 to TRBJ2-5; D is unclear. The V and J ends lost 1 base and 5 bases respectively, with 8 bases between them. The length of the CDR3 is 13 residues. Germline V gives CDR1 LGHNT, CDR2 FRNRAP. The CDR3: CASGLGVRETQYF. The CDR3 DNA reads TGTGCTAGTGGTTTGGGGGTGAGGGAGACCCAGTACTTC. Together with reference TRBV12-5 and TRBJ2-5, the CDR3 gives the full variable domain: DARVTQTPRHKVTEMGQEVTMRCQPILGHNTVFWYRQTMMQGLELLAYFRNRAPLDDSGMPKDRFSAEMPDATLATLKIQPSEPRDSAVYFCASGLGVRETQYFGPGTRLLVL.

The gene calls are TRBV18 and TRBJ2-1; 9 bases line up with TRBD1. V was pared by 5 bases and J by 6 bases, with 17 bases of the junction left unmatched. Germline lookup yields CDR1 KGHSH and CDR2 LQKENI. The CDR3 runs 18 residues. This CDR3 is CASSEQVTGTGKGNEQFF. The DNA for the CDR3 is TGTGCCAGCTCAGAACAAGTTACCGGGACAGGGAAGGGCAATGAGCAGTTCTTC.

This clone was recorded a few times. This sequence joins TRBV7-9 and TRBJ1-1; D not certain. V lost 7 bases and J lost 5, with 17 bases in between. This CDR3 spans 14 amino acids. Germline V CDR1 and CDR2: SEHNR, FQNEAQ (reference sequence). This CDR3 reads CASTHGPPGTEAFF. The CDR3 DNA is TGTGCCAGCACCCACGGGCCCCCGGGGACTGAAGCTTTCTTT. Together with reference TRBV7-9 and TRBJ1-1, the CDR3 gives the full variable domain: DTGVSQNPRHKITKRGQNVTFRCDPISEHNRLYWYRQTLGQGPEFLTYFQNEAQLEKSRLLSDRFSAERPKGSFSTLEIQRTEQGDSAMYLCASTHGPPGTEAFFGQGTRLTVV.

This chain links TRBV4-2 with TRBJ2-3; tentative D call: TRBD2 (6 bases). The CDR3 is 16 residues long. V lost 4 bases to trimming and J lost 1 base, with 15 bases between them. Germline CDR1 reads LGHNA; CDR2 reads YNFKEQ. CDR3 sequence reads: CASSPGLASGTDTQYF. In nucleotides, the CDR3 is TGTGCCAGCAGCCCTGGTCTAGCTAGCGGCACAGATACGCAGTATTTT.

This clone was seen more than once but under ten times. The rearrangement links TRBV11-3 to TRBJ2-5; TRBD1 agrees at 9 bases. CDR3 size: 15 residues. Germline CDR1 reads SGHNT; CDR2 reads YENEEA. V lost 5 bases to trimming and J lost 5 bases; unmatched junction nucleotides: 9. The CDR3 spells CASSPGQGTGETQYF. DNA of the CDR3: TGTGCCAGCAGCCCTGGACAGGGGACGGGGGAGACCCAGTACTTC.

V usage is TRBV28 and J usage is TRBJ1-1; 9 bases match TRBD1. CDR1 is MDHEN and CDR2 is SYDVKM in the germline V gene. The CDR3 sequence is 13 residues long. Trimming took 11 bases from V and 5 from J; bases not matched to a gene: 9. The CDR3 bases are TGTGCCGGCTTAACAGGGGGCGGTACTGAAGCTTTCTTT. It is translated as CAGLTGGGTEAFF.

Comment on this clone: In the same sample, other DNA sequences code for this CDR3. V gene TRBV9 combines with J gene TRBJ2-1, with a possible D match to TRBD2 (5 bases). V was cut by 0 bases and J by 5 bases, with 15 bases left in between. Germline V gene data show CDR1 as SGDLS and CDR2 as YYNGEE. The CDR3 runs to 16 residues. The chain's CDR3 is CASSVERLRTNNEQFF. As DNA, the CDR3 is TGTGCCAGCAGCGTAGAGAGACTACGTACGAACAATGAGCAGTTCTTC.

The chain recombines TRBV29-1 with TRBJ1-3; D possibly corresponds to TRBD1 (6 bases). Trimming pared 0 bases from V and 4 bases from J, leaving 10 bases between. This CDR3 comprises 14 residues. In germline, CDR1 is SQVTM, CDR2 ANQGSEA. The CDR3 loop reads CSVEDSGVGNTIYF. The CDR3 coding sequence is TGCAGCGTTGAAGATTCAGGGGTGGGAAACACCATATATTTT.

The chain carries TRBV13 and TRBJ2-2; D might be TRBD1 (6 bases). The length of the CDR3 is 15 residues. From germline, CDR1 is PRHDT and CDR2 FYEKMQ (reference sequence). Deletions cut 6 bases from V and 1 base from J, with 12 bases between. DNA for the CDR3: TGTGCCAGCAGTGGGGTGACAGGGAACACCGGGGAGCTGTTTTTT. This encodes CASSGVTGNTGELFF. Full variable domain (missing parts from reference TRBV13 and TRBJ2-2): AAGVIQSPRHLIKEKRETATLKCYPIPRHDTVYWYQQGPGQDPQFLISFYEKMQSDKGSIPDRFSAQQFSDYHSELNMSSLELGDSALYFCASSGVTGNTGELFFGEGSRLTVL.

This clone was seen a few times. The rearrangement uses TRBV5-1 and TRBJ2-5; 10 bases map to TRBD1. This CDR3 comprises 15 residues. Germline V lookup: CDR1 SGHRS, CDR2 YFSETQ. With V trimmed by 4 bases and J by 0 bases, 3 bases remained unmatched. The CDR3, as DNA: TGCGCCAGCAGCAAAGGGACAGGGGACCAAGAGACCCAGTACTTC. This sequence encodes CASSKGTGDQETQYF.

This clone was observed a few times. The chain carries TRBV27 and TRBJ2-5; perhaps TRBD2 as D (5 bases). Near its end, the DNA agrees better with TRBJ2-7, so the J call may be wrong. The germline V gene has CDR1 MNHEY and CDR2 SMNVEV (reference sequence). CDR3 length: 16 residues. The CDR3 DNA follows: TGTGCCAGCAAGTTGCGACTCGGGCTCGGAGGCTACGAGCAGTACTTC. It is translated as CASKLRLGLGGYEQYF.

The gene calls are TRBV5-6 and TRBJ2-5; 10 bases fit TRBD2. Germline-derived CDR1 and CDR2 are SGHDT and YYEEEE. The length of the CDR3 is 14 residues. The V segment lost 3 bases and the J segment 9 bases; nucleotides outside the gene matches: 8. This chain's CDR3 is CASSSTSGYGSQYF. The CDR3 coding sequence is TGTGCCAGCAGCTCGACTAGCGGGTATGGGTCCCAGTACTTC.

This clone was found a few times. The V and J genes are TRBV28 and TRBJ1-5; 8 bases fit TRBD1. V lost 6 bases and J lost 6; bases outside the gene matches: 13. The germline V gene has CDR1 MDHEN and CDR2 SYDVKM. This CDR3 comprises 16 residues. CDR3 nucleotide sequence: TGTGCCAGCAGAGACCACAGGGGGTTCGTAGGTCAGCCCCAGCATTTT. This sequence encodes CASRDHRGFVGQPQHF.

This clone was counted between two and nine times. In nucleotides, the CDR3 is TGTGCCAGCAGTTTTAGGCGGGGGGCCGTCGCAGATACGCAGTATTTT. Amino acids: CASSFRRGAVADTQYF. The chain couples TRBV27 to TRBJ2-3; 8 positions match TRBD2. CDR1 is MNHEY, CDR2 SMNVEV, per germline (reference sequence). J was trimmed by 4 bases and V by 3 bases; bases with no gene match: 9. The length of the CDR3 is 16 residues.

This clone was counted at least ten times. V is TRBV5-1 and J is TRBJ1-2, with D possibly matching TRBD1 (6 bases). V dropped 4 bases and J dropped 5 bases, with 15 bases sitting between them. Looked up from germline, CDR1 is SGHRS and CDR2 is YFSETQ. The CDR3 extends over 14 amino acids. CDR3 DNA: TGCGCCAGCAGCCCCGGGGGGGCGACTTATGGCTACACCTTC. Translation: CASSPGGATYGYTF.